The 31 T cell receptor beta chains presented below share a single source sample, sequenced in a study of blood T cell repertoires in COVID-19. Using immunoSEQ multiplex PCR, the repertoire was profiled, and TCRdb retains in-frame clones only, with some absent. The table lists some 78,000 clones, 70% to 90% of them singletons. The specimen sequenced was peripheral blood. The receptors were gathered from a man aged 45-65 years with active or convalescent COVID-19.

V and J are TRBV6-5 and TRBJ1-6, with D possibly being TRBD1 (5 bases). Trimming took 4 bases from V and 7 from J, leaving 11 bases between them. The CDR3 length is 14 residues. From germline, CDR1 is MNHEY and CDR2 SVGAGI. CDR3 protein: CASSSLQGNSPLHF. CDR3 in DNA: TGTGCCAGCAGTTCCTTGCAGGGAAATTCACCCCTCCACTTT.

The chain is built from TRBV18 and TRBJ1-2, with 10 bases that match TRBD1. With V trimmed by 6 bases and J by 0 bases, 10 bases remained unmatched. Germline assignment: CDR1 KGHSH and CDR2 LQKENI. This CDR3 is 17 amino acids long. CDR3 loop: CASSSGTGVSPNYGYTF. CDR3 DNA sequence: TGTGCCAGCTCGTCCGGGACAGGGGTCTCTCCTAACTATGGCTACACCTTC.

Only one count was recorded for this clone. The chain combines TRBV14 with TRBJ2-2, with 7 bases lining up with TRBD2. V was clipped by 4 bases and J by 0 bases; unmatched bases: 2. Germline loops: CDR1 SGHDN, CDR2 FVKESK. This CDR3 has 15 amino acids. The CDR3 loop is CASSRGRANTGELFF. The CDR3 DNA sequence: TGTGCCAGCAGCCGAGGGAGGGCGAACACCGGGGAGCTGTTTTTT.

The CDR3 reads CASKIAGAETQYF. The CDR3 DNA reads as TGTGCCAGCAAGATAGCGGGAGCCGAGACCCAGTACTTC. The V gene is TRBV6-5, the J gene TRBJ2-5; 9 bases line up with TRBD2. The CDR3 has 13 amino acids. The junction had 5 bases not matched to a gene; V was cut back by 7 bases and J by 5 bases. Germline-derived CDR1 and CDR2 are MNHEY and SVGAGI.

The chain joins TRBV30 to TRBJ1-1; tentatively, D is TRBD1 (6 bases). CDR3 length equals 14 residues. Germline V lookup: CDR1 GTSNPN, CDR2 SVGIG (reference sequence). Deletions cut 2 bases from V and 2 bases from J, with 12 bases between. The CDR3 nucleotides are TGTGCCTGGAGTCGAAACAGGGCAAACACTGAAGCTTTCTTT. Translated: CAWSRNRANTEAFF.

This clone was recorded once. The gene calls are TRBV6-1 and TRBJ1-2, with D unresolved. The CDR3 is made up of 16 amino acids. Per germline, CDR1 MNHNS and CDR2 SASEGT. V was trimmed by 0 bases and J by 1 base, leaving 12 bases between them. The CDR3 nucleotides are TGTGCCAGCAGTGAAGCCGGCGGAGGAGTTAACTATGGCTACACCTTC. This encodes CASSEAGGGVNYGYTF.

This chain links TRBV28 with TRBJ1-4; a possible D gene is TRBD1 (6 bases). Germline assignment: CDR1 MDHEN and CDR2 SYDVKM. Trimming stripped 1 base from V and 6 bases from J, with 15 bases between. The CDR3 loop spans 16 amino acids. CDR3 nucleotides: TGTGCCAGCAGTTTATCAGGAGCAGGGGTCCATGAAAAACTGTTTTTT. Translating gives CASSLSGAGVHEKLFF.

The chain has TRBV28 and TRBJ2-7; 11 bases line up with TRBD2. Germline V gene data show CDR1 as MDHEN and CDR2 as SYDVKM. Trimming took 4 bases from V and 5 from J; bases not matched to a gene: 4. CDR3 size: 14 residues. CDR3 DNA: TGTGCCAGCAGTTGGGAGACTAGCGGGAACGAGCAGTACTTC. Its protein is CASSWETSGNEQYF.

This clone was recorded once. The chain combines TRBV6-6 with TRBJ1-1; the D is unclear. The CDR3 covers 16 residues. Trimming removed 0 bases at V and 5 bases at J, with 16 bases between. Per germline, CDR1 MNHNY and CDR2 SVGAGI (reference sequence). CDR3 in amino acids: CASSYSTLGTLTEAFF. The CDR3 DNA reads TGTGCCAGCAGTTACTCGACGCTAGGAACCCTGACTGAAGCTTTCTTT.

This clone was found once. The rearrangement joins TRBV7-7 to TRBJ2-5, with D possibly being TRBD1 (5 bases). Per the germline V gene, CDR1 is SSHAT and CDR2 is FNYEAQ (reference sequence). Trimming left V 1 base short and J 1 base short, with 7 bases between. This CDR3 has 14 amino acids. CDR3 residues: CASSLGRAQETQYF. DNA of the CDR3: TGTGCCAGCAGCTTAGGCAGGGCCCAAGAGACCCAGTACTTC. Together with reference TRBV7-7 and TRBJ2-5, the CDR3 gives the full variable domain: GAGVSQSPRYKVTKRGQDVTLRCDPISSHATLYWYQQALGQGPEFLTYFNYEAQPDKSGLPSDRFSAERPEGSISTLTIQRTEQRDSAMYRCASSLGRAQETQYFGPGTRLLVL.

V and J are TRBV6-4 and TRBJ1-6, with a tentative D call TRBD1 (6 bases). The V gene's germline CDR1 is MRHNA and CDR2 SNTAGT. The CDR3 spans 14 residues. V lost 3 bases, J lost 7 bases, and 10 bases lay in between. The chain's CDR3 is CASSEGARNSPLHF. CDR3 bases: TGTGCCAGCAGTGAGGGGGCGAGGAATTCACCCCTCCACTTT.

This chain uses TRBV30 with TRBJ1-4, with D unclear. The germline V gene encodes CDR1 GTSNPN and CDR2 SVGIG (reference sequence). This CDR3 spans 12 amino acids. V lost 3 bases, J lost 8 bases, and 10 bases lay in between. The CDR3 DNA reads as TGTGCCTGGAGCGCGGGGAGGGAAAAACTGTTTTTT. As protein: CAWSAGREKLFF.

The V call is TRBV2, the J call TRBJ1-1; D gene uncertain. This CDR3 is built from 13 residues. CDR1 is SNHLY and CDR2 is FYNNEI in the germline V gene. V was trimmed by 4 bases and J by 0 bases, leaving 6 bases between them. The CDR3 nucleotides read TGTGCCAGCAGTGTTAGTGTGAACACTGAAGCTTTCTTT. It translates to CASSVSVNTEAFF.

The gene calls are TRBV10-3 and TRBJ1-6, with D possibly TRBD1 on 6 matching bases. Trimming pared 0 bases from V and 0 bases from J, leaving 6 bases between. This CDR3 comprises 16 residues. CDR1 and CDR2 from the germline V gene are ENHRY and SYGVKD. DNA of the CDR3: TGTGCCATCAGTGAGTCACAGGGCTCCTATAATTCACCCCTCCACTTT. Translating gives CAISESQGSYNSPLHF.

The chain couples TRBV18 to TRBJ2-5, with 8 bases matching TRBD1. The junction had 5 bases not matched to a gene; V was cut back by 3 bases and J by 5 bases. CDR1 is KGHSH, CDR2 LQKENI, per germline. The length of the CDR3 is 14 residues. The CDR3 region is CASSPTGGLETQYF. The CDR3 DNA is TGTGCCAGCTCACCCACAGGGGGGTTGGAGACCCAGTACTTC.

The CDR3 bases are TGTGCCAGTAGTATTGCAGGGAACTATGGCTACACCTTC. The encoded protein is CASSIAGNYGYTF. The gene calls are TRBV19 and TRBJ1-2; D perhaps matches TRBD1 (5 bases). The ends were cut back, 3 bases at V and 2 bases at J, with 7 bases in the middle. The CDR3 extends over 13 amino acids. Looked up from germline, CDR1 is LNHDA and CDR2 is SQIVND (reference sequence). Complete variable domain (other parts from reference TRBV19 and TRBJ1-2): DGGITQSPKYLFRKEGQNVTLSCEQNLNHDAMYWYRQDPGQGLRLIYYSQIVNDFQKGDIAEGYSVSREKKESFPLTVTSAQKNPTAFYLCASSIAGNYGYTFGSGTRLTVV.

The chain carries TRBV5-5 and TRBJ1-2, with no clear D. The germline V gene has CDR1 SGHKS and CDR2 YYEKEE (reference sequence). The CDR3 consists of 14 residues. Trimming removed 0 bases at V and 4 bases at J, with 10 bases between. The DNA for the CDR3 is TGTGCCAGCAGCTTGGACGGGGTGTCCTATGGCTACACCTTC. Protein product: CASSLDGVSYGYTF.

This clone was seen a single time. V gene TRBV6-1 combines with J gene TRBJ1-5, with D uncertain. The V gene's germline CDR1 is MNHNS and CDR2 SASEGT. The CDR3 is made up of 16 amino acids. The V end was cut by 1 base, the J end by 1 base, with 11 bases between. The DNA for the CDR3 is TGTGCCAGCAGTGAAGGGCATTTTCTGAGCAATCAGCCCCAGCATTTT. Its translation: CASSEGHFLSNQPQHF.

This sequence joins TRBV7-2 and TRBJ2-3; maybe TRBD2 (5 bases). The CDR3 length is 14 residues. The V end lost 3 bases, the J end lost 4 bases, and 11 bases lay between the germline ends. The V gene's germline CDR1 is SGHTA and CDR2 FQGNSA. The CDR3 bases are TGTGCCAGCAGCTTTGGAGGAAGCGCAGATACGCAGTATTTT. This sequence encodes CASSFGGSADTQYF.

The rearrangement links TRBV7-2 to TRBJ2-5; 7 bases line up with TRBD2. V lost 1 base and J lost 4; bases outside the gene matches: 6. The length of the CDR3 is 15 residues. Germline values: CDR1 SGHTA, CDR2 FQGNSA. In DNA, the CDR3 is TGTGCCAGCAGCTTAGATGCGGGGGTCTTAGAGACCCAGTACTTC. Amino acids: CASSLDAGVLETQYF.

The CDR3 loop is CASSVQLMSTDTQYF. The CDR3 nucleotides are TGTGCCAGTAGTGTACAGCTAATGAGCACAGATACGCAGTATTTT. This chain joins TRBV19 and TRBJ2-3; no reliable D call. The CDR3 is 15 amino acids. Germline V CDR1 and CDR2: LNHDA, SQIVND (reference sequence). The V end was cut by 5 bases, the J end by 0 bases, with 12 bases between.

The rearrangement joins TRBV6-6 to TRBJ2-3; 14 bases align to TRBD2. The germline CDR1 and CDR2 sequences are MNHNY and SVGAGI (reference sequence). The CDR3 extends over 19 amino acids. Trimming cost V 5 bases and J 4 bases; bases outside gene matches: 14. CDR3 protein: CASSRRLAGGLRVADTQYF. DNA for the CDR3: TGTGCCAGCAGTCGTCGACTAGCGGGAGGGCTTCGTGTCGCAGATACGCAGTATTTT.

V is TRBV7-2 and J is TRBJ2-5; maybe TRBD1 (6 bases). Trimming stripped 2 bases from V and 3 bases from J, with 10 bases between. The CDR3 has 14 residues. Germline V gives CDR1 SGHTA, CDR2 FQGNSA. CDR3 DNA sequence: TGTGCCAGCAGCTTATCTGCAGGGGAAGAGACCCAGTACTTC. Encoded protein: CASSLSAGEETQYF.

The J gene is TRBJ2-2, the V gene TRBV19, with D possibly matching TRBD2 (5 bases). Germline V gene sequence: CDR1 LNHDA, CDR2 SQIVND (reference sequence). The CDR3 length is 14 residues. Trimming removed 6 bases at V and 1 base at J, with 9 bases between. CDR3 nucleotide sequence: TGTGCCAGTAGGGGTCGGGGGAACACCGGGGAGCTGTTTTTT. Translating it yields CASRGRGNTGELFF. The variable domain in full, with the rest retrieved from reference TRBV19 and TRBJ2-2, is DGGITQSPKYLFRKEGQNVTLSCEQNLNHDAMYWYRQDPGQGLRLIYYSQIVNDFQKGDIAEGYSVSREKKESFPLTVTSAQKNPTAFYLCASRGRGNTGELFFGEGSRLTVL.

CDR3 bases: TGCGCCAGCAGCCAGGCGGGGGGACAGTTTGGCACCGGGGAGCTGTTTTTT. It encodes CASSQAGGQFGTGELFF. The chain carries TRBV4-1 and TRBJ2-2; D possibly corresponds to TRBD2 (8 bases). Between the trimmed V and J ends, which lost 3 bases and 4 bases, there was a span of 18 bases. CDR1 is MGHRA and CDR2 is YSYEKL in the germline V gene. This CDR3 has 17 amino acids.

CDR3: CAWSLGQAGGKLFF. The CDR3 region has the DNA TGTGCCTGGAGCTTGGGACAGGCGGGCGGAAAACTGTTTTTT. The rearrangement uses TRBV30 and TRBJ1-4; the match to TRBD1 covers 8 bases. The germline CDR1 and CDR2 sequences are GTSNPN and SVGIG (reference sequence). This CDR3 spans 14 amino acids. With 3 bases clipped from V and 10 bases from J, the junction kept 10 bases outside the gene matches.

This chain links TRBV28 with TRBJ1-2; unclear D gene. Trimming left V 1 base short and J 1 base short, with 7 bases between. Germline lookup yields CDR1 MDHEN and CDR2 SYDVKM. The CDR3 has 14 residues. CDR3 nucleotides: TGTGCCAGCAGTTTATTTACAAGTAACTATGGCTACACCTTC. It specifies CASSLFTSNYGYTF.

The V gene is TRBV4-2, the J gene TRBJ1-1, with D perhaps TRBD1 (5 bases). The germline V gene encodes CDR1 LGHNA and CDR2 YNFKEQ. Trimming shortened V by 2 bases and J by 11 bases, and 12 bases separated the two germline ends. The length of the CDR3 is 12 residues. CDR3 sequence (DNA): TGTGCCAGCAGCCAACCCAGGGAGGCGGCTTTCTTT. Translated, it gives CASSQPREAAFF.

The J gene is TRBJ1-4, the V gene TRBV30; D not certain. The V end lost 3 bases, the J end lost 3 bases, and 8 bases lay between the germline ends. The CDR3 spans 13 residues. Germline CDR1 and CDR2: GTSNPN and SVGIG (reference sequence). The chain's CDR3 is CAWSPGANEKLFF. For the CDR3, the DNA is TGTGCCTGGAGCCCCGGGGCTAATGAAAAACTGTTTTTT.

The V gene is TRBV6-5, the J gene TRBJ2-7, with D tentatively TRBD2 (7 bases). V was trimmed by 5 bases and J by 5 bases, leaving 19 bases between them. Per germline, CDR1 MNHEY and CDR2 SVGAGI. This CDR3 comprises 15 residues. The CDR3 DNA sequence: TGTGCCAGCAGTCGCCGTCTTGGGGGGGCCGACGAGCAGTACTTC. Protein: CASSRRLGGADEQYF.

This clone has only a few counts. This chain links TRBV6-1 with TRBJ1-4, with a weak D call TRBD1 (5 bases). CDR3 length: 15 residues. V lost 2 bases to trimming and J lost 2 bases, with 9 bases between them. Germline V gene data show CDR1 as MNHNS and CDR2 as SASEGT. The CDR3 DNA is TGTGCCAGCAGTGAATGGGGGACTACTAATGAAAAACTGTTTTTT. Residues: CASSEWGTTNEKLFF.